A single sample is the source of the 21 T cell receptor beta chains below, sequenced in a study of post-analysis software for immune sequencing data. No cognate antigen is known for these TCRs. Broader study findings: Controls showed lower frequencies than patients for five TRBV segments, and TRBV5-6, TRBV5-1 and TRBV20-1 were among these.

TCR beta libraries were prepared from cDNA with unique molecular identifiers. Each CDR3 protein gets one entry after TCRdb re-called the PCR reads with MiXCR. The sample holds 650,000 to 900,000 distinct CDR3 sequences; approximately 44% are singletons and the top ten take over 4.5%. Sequencing input: blood. All receptors derive from a girl aged 10-17 years with multiple sclerosis.

This clonotype came up a few times. This sequence joins TRBV6-1 and TRBJ2-7, with 10 bases identical to TRBD2. CDR1 is MNHNS and CDR2 is SASEGT in the germline V gene. The CDR3 loop spans 17 amino acids. The V segment lost 5 bases and the J segment 2 bases; nucleotides outside the gene matches: 12. CDR3 sequence (DNA): TGTGCCAGCAGTCCATCCTCGCTAGCGGGAGAAGCCTACGAGCAGTACTTC. Translating it yields CASSPSSLAGEAYEQYF.

The chain has TRBV20-1 and TRBJ2-7; D is uncertain. CDR3 length equals 14 residues. The V gene's germline CDR1 is DFQATT and CDR2 SNEGSKA (reference sequence). Trimming took off 3 bases at V and 5 bases at J, with 17 bases between the two ends. The CDR3 spells CSASPDAPRNEQYF. CDR3 coding DNA: TGCAGTGCTAGCCCGGACGCCCCTCGGAACGAGCAGTACTTC.

The rearrangement links TRBV20-1 to TRBJ2-1; tentative D call: TRBD1 (6 bases). Per the germline V gene, CDR1 is DFQATT and CDR2 is SNEGSKA (reference sequence). The CDR3 contains 14 residues. Trimming removed 6 bases at V and 3 bases at J, with 15 bases between. The CDR3 here is CSATGTWVYNEQFF. The CDR3 coding sequence is TGCAGTGCGACTGGGACATGGGTCTACAATGAGCAGTTCTTC.

J is TRBJ2-5 and V is TRBV15, with no clear D. The better agreement between TRBJ2-7 and the DNA end casts doubt on the J call. The CDR3 has 13 amino acids. CDR1 and CDR2 from the germline V gene are LNHNV and YYDKDF (reference sequence). In nucleotides, the CDR3 is TGTGCCACCAGCAGAGATCTCTCCTACGAGCAGTACTTC. Translating gives CATSRDLSYEQYF.

The V and J genes are TRBV7-9 and TRBJ1-5, with a possible D match to TRBD1 (6 bases). The ends were cut back, 5 bases at V and 5 bases at J, with 16 bases in the middle. The CDR3 totals 15 residues. Germline V gene lookup returns CDR1 SEHNR and CDR2 FQNEAQ (reference sequence). CDR3: CASSEGTGLHQPQHF. The CDR3 coding sequence is TGTGCCAGCAGCGAAGGAACAGGGCTGCATCAGCCCCAGCATTTT.

The chain recombines TRBV20-1 with TRBJ2-3, with D possibly being TRBD1 or TRBD2 (5 bases each). The CDR3 sequence is 14 residues long. Germline V CDR1 and CDR2: DFQATT, SNEGSKA (reference sequence). Trimming shortened V by 1 base and J by 4 bases, and 12 bases separated the two germline ends. DNA for the CDR3: TGCAGTGCTAGAGGTCAGGGAGTGGCAGATACGCAGTATTTT. Protein product: CSARGQGVADTQYF.

The chain links TRBV5-1 to TRBJ1-1, with no clear D. V gave up 3 bases and J gave up 4 bases, with 13 bases separating them. Looked up from germline, CDR1 is SGHRS and CDR2 is YFSETQ. The CDR3 consists of 14 residues. This chain's CDR3 is CASSSNSRATEAFF. The CDR3 region has the DNA TGCGCCAGCAGCTCGAATTCGCGGGCCACTGAAGCTTTCTTT.

V usage is TRBV7-6 and J usage is TRBJ1-1; TRBD1 aligns across 8 bases. The CDR3 has 14 residues. V was clipped by 6 bases and J by 4 bases; unmatched bases: 7. Germline assignment: CDR1 SGHVS and CDR2 FNYEAQ. CDR3 protein: CASSIGQGGTEAFF. The CDR3 nucleotides are TGTGCCAGCAGTATAGGACAGGGAGGCACTGAAGCTTTCTTT.

The chain combines TRBV6-5 with TRBJ2-7; 8 nucleotides align to TRBD2. Germline V gives CDR1 MNHEY, CDR2 SVGAGI. Trimming at V came to 4 bases and at J to 1 base, leaving 6 bases not matched to a gene. This CDR3 contains 15 residues. The CDR3 DNA follows: TGTGCCAGCAGTTCTCCGACTAGCGTATCCTACGAGCAGTACTTC. Translating gives CASSSPTSVSYEQYF.

Comment on this clonotype: At one end the junction does not follow the germline gene, possibly because of a read error. This sequence joins TRBV15 and TRBJ1-1, with TRBD1 as a possible D gene (5 bases). This CDR3 has 17 amino acids. CDR1 and CDR2 (germline): LNHNV, YYDKDF (reference sequence). The CDR3 region has the DNA TGTGCCACCAGCAGGGGACGGAGGTTAACGCTGAACGCTGAAGCTTTCTTT. This translates into CATSRGRRLTLNAEAFF.

This clonotype was picked up many times. The rearrangement links TRBV6-2 or TRBV6-3 to TRBJ1-2; D gene unclear. The CDR3 runs to 13 residues. Trimming shortened V by 7 bases and J by 8 bases, and 17 bases separated the two germline ends. Germline CDR1 is MNHEY and CDR2 is SVGEGT. The CDR3 reads CASNPRETIGYTF. The CDR3 bases are TGTGCCAGCAATCCTCGGGAGACTATAGGCTACACCTTC.

DNA of the CDR3: TGTGCCACCAGTGATTTCGACGGCTACAATGAGCAGTTCTTC. Protein sequence: CATSDFDGYNEQFF. This rearrangement joins TRBV24-1 to TRBJ2-1; D remains unclear. This CDR3 is 14 amino acids long. Trimming took 1 base from V and 3 from J, leaving 6 bases between them. Germline CDR1 reads KGHDR; CDR2 reads SFDVKD.

This clonotype was recorded a few times. CDR3 in amino acids: CASSQDIGGPSYGYTF. For the CDR3, the DNA is TGCGCCAGCAGCCAAGATATAGGAGGGCCAAGCTATGGCTACACCTTC. The chain recombines TRBV4-1 with TRBJ1-2, with D unclear. V gave up 0 bases and J gave up 4 bases, with 15 bases separating them. This CDR3 contains 16 residues. Germline CDR1 reads MGHRA; CDR2 reads YSYEKL.

V is TRBV30 and J is TRBJ2-3; TRBD2 aligns across 8 bases. Germline V gives CDR1 GTSNPN, CDR2 SVGIG (reference sequence). V was clipped by 2 bases and J by 6 bases; unmatched bases: 13. The CDR3 spans 16 residues. The CDR3 sequence: CAWSRPWAGGWDTQYF. The CDR3 nucleotides read TGTGCCTGGAGTCGCCCTTGGGCGGGAGGTTGGGATACGCAGTATTTT.

This clonotype was observed a few times. Germline is not matched at one junction end, which may reflect a read error. The J gene is TRBJ1-4, the V gene TRBV5-1; 9 bases are a match to TRBD1. The CDR3 sequence is 15 residues long. Germline V gene sequence: CDR1 SGHRS, CDR2 YFSETQ. The CDR3 here is CASSPGTGTIEKLFF. In nucleotides, the CDR3 is TGCGCCAGCAGCCCCGGGACAGGGACTATTGAAAAACTGTTTTTT.

Turning to this clonotype: One end of the junction does not line up with germline, which may come from a read error. The CDR3 DNA reads as TGTGCCAGCGGTGACCCAAGCGGACTATCCTACGGGCAGTACTTC. Its protein product is CASGDPSGLSYGQYF. V is TRBV2 and J is TRBJ2-5, with D tentatively TRBD2 (6 bases). This CDR3 comprises 15 residues. The germline V gene has CDR1 SNHLY and CDR2 FYNNEI.

This chain joins TRBV3-1 and TRBJ2-1, with 13 positions matching TRBD2. Germline trimming cut 5 bases from V and 9 bases from J; bases unmatched to any gene: 4. The CDR3 has 14 amino acids. The germline V gene encodes CDR1 LGHDT and CDR2 YNNKEL (reference sequence). As DNA, the CDR3 is TGTGCCAGCAGCTCGGGACTAGCGGGACGTGAGCAGTTCTTC. Translated: CASSSGLAGREQFF.

The chain employs TRBV27 and TRBJ2-3; D possibly corresponds to TRBD2 (5 bases). The CDR3 is made up of 15 amino acids. CDR1 and CDR2 from the germline V gene are MNHEY and SMNVEV (reference sequence). The V gene lost 4 bases and the J gene lost 3 bases, with 14 bases spanning the gap. Here the CDR3 DNA reads TGTGCCAGCAGTTCGTGGGGAGCCTCTACAGATACGCAGTATTTT. This gives the protein CASSSWGASTDTQYF.

The chain joins TRBV20-1 to TRBJ1-6; the match to TRBD1 covers 11 bases. The CDR3 is 17 residues long. V shed 0 bases and J 5 bases; nucleotides not matched to a gene: 6. Germline V gene lookup returns CDR1 DFQATT and CDR2 SNEGSKA (reference sequence). The CDR3 spells CSARDFGTGGNNSPLHF. CDR3 sequence (DNA): TGCAGTGCTAGAGATTTTGGGACAGGGGGGAATAATTCACCCCTCCACTTT.

The chain's CDR3 is CASSLGGKLNTEAFF. CDR3 DNA: TGTGCCAGCAGCTTAGGTGGGAAGCTGAACACTGAAGCTTTCTTT. This chain connects TRBV7-8 to TRBJ1-1; D is undetermined. Germline values: CDR1 SGHVS, CDR2 FQNEAQ. The CDR3 contains 15 residues. Trimming cost V 1 base and J 0 bases, with 9 bases left between them.

The V call is TRBV20-1, the J call TRBJ2-1, with TRBD2 as a possible D gene (7 bases). V shed 3 bases and J shed 7 bases, with 10 bases lying between them. This CDR3 has 12 amino acids. Germline-derived CDR1 and CDR2 are DFQATT and SNEGSKA (reference sequence). The CDR3 loop reads CSARGRGNEQFF. CDR3 sequence (DNA): TGCAGTGCTAGGGGGAGGGGGAATGAGCAGTTCTTC.